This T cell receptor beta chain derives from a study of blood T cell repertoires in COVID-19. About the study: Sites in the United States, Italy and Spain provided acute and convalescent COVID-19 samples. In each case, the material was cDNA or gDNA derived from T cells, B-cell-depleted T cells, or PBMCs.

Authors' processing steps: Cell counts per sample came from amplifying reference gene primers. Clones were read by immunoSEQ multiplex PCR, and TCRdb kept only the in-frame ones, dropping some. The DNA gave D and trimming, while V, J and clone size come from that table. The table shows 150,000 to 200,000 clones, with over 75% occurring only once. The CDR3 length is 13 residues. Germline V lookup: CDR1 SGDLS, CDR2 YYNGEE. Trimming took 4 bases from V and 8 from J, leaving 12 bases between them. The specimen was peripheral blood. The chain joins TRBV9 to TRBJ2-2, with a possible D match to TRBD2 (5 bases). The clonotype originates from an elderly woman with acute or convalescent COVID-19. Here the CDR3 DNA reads TGTGCCAGCAGCTCCAGGACTGTGGGGGAGCTGTTTTTT. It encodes CASSSRTVGELFF.